One and the same sample provided the 14 T cell receptor beta chains below, sequenced in a study of beta chain features in type 1 diabetes (dated by TCRdb to 2017 to 2018). The method was the immunoSEQ multiplex PCR assay. The entire isolated RNA was reverse transcribed using the High Capacity cDNA Reverse Transcription Kit, and thus expressed TCRB transcripts were sequenced. TCRdb re-hosts the immuneACCESS table, in-frame sequences only. Its copies lack some clones; in the studies checked, an unresolved V gene accounts for under half of them, and the cause for the rest is not known. This sample lists 390,000 or so clones; over 11% were detected once. The ten largest make up 0.035% to 0.04% of the sample. Sequenced input: naive CD4+ T cells from blood. The sample's cell subset or site label is to be understood as: true naive CD4+ T cells. These receptors all stem from a man aged 30 to 39 in good health.

The chain combines TRBV29-1 with TRBJ1-2, with 9 bases that match TRBD1. This CDR3 is 14 amino acids long. Germline V gives CDR1 SQVTM, CDR2 ANQGSEA. DNA for the CDR3: TGCAGTGATTCCGGGACAGGGAATCAGGATGGCTACACCTTC. Translated: CSDSGTGNQDGYTF.

Many counts were recorded for this clone. The chain joins TRBV29-1 to TRBJ2-1; D uncertain. The CDR3 sequence is 11 residues long. V was cut by 8 bases and J by 3 bases, with 8 bases left in between. Per the germline V gene, CDR1 is SQVTM and CDR2 is ANQGSEA. The CDR3 bases are TGCAGCCCCAGGTACTACAATGAGCAGTTCTTC. Translation: CSPRYYNEQFF.

This clone was recorded a few times. The rearrangement uses TRBV6-5 and TRBJ1-2; 9 nucleotides match TRBD1. The CDR3 consists of 14 residues. Germline loops: CDR1 MNHEY, CDR2 SVGAGI. The trim removed 6 bases at V and 4 bases at J, leaving 6 bases unmatched. The CDR3 region has the DNA TGTGCCAGCAGACGGACAGGGGCGAGCTATGGCTACACCTTC. Protein sequence: CASRRTGASYGYTF.

Only a few counts were recorded for this clone. The gene calls are TRBV6-5 and TRBJ2-5; D gene ambiguous. This CDR3 spans 14 amino acids. Germline-derived CDR1 and CDR2 are MNHEY and SVGAGI. Trimming shortened V by 2 bases and J by 7 bases, and 14 bases separated the two germline ends. The chain's CDR3 is CASSYRLGGLTQYF. The CDR3, as DNA: TGTGCCAGCAGTTACCGGCTAGGCGGATTGACCCAGTACTTC.

Only a few counts were recorded for this clone. V is TRBV7-9 and J is TRBJ2-5; the D is unclear. The CDR3 covers 14 residues. V was clipped by 5 bases and J by 7 bases, with 17 bases between them. Germline loops: CDR1 SEHNR, CDR2 FQNEAQ (reference sequence). CDR3 in DNA: TGTGCCAGCAGCCCGTTCGGGCCGTCGGGGACCCAGTACTTC. It yields the protein CASSPFGPSGTQYF.

This clone was counted only a few times. The rearrangement links TRBV10-3 to TRBJ2-7, with D perhaps TRBD1 (5 bases). CDR1 and CDR2 from the germline V gene are ENHRY and SYGVKD. Trimming took 4 bases from V and 5 from J, leaving 6 bases between them. This CDR3 is 11 amino acids long. CDR3 DNA sequence: TGTGCCATCAGTGGGGGCGACGAGCAGTACTTC. Translated, it gives CAISGGDEQYF.

The rearrangement joins TRBV15 to TRBJ2-3; 8 nucleotides agree with TRBD2. The V segment lost 0 bases and the J segment 2 bases; nucleotides outside the gene matches: 7. CDR1 is LNHNV, CDR2 YYDKDF, per germline (reference sequence). The CDR3 contains 17 residues. CDR3 coding DNA: TGTGCCACCAGCAGAGATCGACTAGCGCGGTTCACAGATACGCAGTATTTT. Protein product: CATSRDRLARFTDTQYF.

This sequence joins TRBV4-1 and TRBJ2-1, with D perhaps TRBD1 (6 bases). This CDR3 has 15 amino acids. Germline V gene sequence: CDR1 MGHRA, CDR2 YSYEKL. Trimming took 2 bases from V and 3 from J, leaving 11 bases between them. The CDR3 DNA reads TGCGCCAGCAGCCAAAATAGGGGGTTCTACAATGAGCAGTTCTTC. Translated: CASSQNRGFYNEQFF.

This chain joins TRBV11-3 and TRBJ2-1; 8 nucleotides align to TRBD2. The CDR3 runs to 17 residues. Trimming at V came to 1 base and at J to 4 bases, leaving 9 bases not matched to a gene. Germline-derived CDR1 and CDR2 are SGHNT and YENEEA. The CDR3 spells CASSLVGGLVGYNEQFF. CDR3 bases: TGTGCCAGCAGCTTAGTGGGGGGACTAGTAGGATACAATGAGCAGTTCTTC.

This chain connects TRBV5-4 to TRBJ2-7; D might be TRBD1 (5 bases). V gave up 5 bases and J gave up 2 bases, with 20 bases separating them. CDR3 length equals 16 residues. Germline values: CDR1 SGHNT, CDR2 YYREEE (reference sequence). CDR3 bases: TGTGCCAGCAGGATCGTTGGGCCGCAGGGAACCTACGAGCAGTACTTC. It specifies CASRIVGPQGTYEQYF.

The chain couples TRBV6-9 to TRBJ2-1; D remains ambiguous. This CDR3 has 14 amino acids. Trimming pared 2 bases from V and 9 bases from J, leaving 14 bases between. CDR1 MNHGY and CDR2 SVAAGI come from the germline V gene. CDR3 in DNA: TGTGCCAGCAGTTATCTGGGCCCTATCAGTGAGCAGTTCTTC. Encoded protein: CASSYLGPISEQFF.

This clone was seen a handful of times. The V call is TRBV7-2, the J call TRBJ2-7; D is possibly TRBD1 or TRBD2 (5 bases each). V lost 5 bases and J 0 bases, leaving 17 bases between the germline ends. CDR1 and CDR2 (germline): SGHTA, FQGNSA. The CDR3 runs 16 residues. This chain's CDR3 is CASSRGTGPISYEQYF. The DNA for the CDR3 is TGTGCCAGCAGCCGAGGGACCGGACCAATCTCCTACGAGCAGTACTTC. Full variable domain (remainder filled in from reference TRBV7-2 and TRBJ2-7): GAGVSQSPSNKVTEKGKDVELRCDPISGHTALYWYRQSLGQGLEFLIYFQGNSAPDKSGLPSDRFSAERTGGSVSTLTIQRTQQEDSAVYLCASSRGTGPISYEQYFGPGTRLTVT.

This clone has only a few counts. The chain uses TRBV11-3 and TRBJ2-5, with D perhaps TRBD2 (5 bases). Trimming left V 3 bases short and J 5 bases short, with 10 bases between. This CDR3 spans 13 amino acids. CDR1 is SGHNT and CDR2 is YENEEA in the germline V gene. The CDR3 reads CASSFNPGETQYF. The CDR3 region has the DNA TGTGCCAGCAGCTTTAACCCGGGGGAGACCCAGTACTTC.

This chain joins TRBV4-1 and TRBJ1-2, with D tentatively TRBD1 (6 bases). V lost 4 bases to trimming and J lost 1 base, with 19 bases between them. This CDR3 spans 17 amino acids. The germline gives CDR1 MGHRA, CDR2 YSYEKL. The CDR3 bases are TGCGCCAGCAGCCTTCTAGGGGGGCCCCTCCTTAACTATGGCTACACCTTC. It encodes CASSLLGGPLLNYGYTF.